The rows below give T cell receptor beta chains drawn from one sample of a study of early T cells in non-severe SARS-CoV-2 infection. MiXCR, applied by TCRdb to the 5' RACE reads, yields one record per CDR3 protein. The repertoire has approximately 70,000 distinct CDR3 sequences, 9% to 10% of them found once; the top ten carry about 14%. The material sequenced was whole blood, taken at baseline. The source of these receptors is an adult who was a healthcare worker with PCR-confirmed SARS-CoV-2 infection or an uninfected control (not recorded which). CDR3s include the opening cysteine and the closing phenylalanine or tryptophan. A D gene is named only where the DNA matches it firmly. Clone size is stated in some rows and not others, as once, few, many or a class when expanded.

v_gene	d_gene	j_gene	abundance	CDR3nt	CDR3aa
TRBV25-1	.	TRBJ2-7	few	TGTGCCAGCAGTGAATATGGGGTCTACGAGCAGTACTTC	CASSEYGVYEQYF
TRBV14	.	TRBJ1-2	many	TGTGCCAGCAGCCAAGTCAACCTACGAACCTATGGCTACACCTTC	CASSQVNLRTYGYTF
TRBV6-2/TRBV6-3	.	TRBJ2-4	.	TGTGCCAGCAGAGAGGGGGGAGCCAAAAACATTCAGTACTTC	CASREGGAKNIQYF
TRBV18	.	TRBJ1-1	many	TGTGCCAGCTCACCACCCGGACGGAACACTGAAGCTTTCTTT	CASSPPGRNTEAFF
TRBV6-6	.	TRBJ2-3	many	TGTGCCAGCAGTTACGGTCGCGGTTGGACAGTCAGTACGCAGTATTTT	CASSYGRGWTVSTQYF
TRBV5-1	.	TRBJ2-5	few	TGCGCCAGCAGCTTGGGGCCTACGGAACAAGAGACCCAGTACTTC	CASSLGPTEQETQYF
TRBV4-2	TRBD2	TRBJ2-7	.	TGTGCCAGCAGCCAAGTTGCGGGAGTCCAGTACGAGCAGTACTTC	CASSQVAGVQYEQYF
TRBV7-2	.	TRBJ2-7	few	TGTGCCAGCAGCTTTACAGGAGTAGCCTCCTACGAGCAGTACTTC	CASSFTGVASYEQYF
TRBV6-1	.	TRBJ2-5	few	TGTGCCAGCAGCCGACAGCCGCAGGGGGAGACCCAGTACTTC	CASSRQPQGETQYF
TRBV7-3	.	TRBJ2-3	few	.	CASSLIRDIAQIRSIF
TRBV12-3/TRBV12-4	.	TRBJ2-7	.	TGTGCCAGCAGTTTAGGCCCAGGGAGTGTCTACGAGCAGTACTTC	CASSLGPGSVYEQYF
TRBV28	TRBD2	TRBJ2-1	many	TGTGCCAGCAGTGAAGGGACTAGCGGGAGGGCGAATGAGCAGTTCTTC	CASSEGTSGRANEQFF
TRBV7-2	.	TRBJ2-7	many	TGTGCCAGCAGCTCTCTTCCGTCCTACGAGCAGTACTTC	CASSSLPSYEQYF
TRBV6-5	TRBD1	TRBJ2-7	few	TGTGCCAGCAGTCCTACCCGGACAGGATCATCCTACGAGCAGTACTTC	CASSPTRTGSSYEQYF
TRBV12-3/TRBV12-4	.	TRBJ2-5	many	TGTGCCAGCAGTTTAGTCGGAGGGGTCGAGACCCAGTACTTC	CASSLVGGVETQYF
TRBV6-2/TRBV6-3	.	TRBJ2-1	.	TGTGCCAGCAGTGACCCGGGACGACCCTACGGTGAGCAGTTCTTC	CASSDPGRPYGEQFF